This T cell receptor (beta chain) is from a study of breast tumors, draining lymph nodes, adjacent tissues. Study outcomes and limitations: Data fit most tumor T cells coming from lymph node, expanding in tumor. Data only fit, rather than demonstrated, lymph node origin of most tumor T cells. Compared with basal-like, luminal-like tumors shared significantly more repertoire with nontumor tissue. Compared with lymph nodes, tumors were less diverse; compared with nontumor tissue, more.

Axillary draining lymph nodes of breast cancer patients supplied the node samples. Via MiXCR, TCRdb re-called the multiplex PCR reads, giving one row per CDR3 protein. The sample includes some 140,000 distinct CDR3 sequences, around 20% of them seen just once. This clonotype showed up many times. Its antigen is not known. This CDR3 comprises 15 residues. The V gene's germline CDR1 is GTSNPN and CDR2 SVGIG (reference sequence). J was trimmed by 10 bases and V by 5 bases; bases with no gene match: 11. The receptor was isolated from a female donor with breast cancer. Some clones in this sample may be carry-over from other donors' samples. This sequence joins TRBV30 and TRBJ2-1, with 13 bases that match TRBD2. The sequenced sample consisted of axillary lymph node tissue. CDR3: CAWELGLAGVREQFF. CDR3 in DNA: TGTGCCTGGGAGCTTGGACTAGCGGGAGTACGGGAGCAGTTCTTC.